The present T cell receptor (beta chain) was sequenced within a study of regulatory T cells in long-lasting Graves disease. With respect to this clonotype: Its antigen is as yet unknown. A clone one base away is much larger, so this may be a read error.

Regarding time point: newly diagnosed GD, antithyroid drugs for less than 3 months. From PBMCs, RNA was extracted and then used to make the TCR library. EDTA tubes were used for drawing around 9 milliliters of peripheral blood. Study-wide findings and caveats: Exclusively peripheral blood, rather than thyroid tissue, was studied. Patients with persistent disease showed a bias toward TRBV28, TRBJ1-2 and TRBJ2-5.

The CDR3 has 15 residues. The germline V and J ends were trimmed by 5 bases and 0 bases, with 14 bases remaining between them. Germline V gene lookup returns CDR1 DFQATT and CDR2 SNEGSKA (reference sequence). Libraries of TCR beta came from iRepertoire HTBI primers plus Arm-PCR of CDR3 regions. TCRdb itself ran the multiplex PCR reads through MiXCR, one entry per CDR3 protein. The sample lists 200,000 to 250,000 distinct CDR3 sequences, 15% to 20% occurring once. Sample: peripheral blood mononuclear cells (PBMCs), taken at new diagnosis, from a patient treated with antithyroid drugs. The J gene is TRBJ1-3, the V gene TRBV20-1; D uncertain. The receptor was derived from a female donor with Graves disease. This chain's CDR3 is CSALSTETSGNTIYF. The CDR3 nucleotides are TGCAGTGCTCTCAGCACCGAGACCTCTGGAAACACCATATATTTT.